The clone carrying this T cell receptor beta chain showed up many times. Deep was the level at which the assay was run. Sorted-subset replicate PCR reactions contained roughly 200 ng DNA, corresponding to tens of thousands of T cell genomes. Repertoires were generated with immunoSEQ multiplex PCR, while TCRdb's copy carries only in-frame clones and drops some. The sample holds more than 850,000 clones; about 80% are singletons and the top ten take more than 0.45%. The source of the sample is a study of shared clonotypes between healthy human individuals. Germline loops: CDR1 SNHLY, CDR2 FYNNEI. The CDR3 runs 16 residues. Trimming stripped 4 bases from V and 2 bases from J, with 17 bases between.

This clonotype was sampled from a man between 18 and 29 years old in good health. Some clones in this sample may be carry-over from other donors' samples. The V call is TRBV2, the J call TRBJ1-1; D unclear. Sequenced material: memory CD4+ T cells from PBMCs. Subset denoted: CD45RA-negative fraction. CDR3: CASSVSSGSYNTEAFF. DNA for the CDR3: TGTGCCAGCAGTGTTAGTTCAGGAAGTTATAACACTGAAGCTTTCTTT.